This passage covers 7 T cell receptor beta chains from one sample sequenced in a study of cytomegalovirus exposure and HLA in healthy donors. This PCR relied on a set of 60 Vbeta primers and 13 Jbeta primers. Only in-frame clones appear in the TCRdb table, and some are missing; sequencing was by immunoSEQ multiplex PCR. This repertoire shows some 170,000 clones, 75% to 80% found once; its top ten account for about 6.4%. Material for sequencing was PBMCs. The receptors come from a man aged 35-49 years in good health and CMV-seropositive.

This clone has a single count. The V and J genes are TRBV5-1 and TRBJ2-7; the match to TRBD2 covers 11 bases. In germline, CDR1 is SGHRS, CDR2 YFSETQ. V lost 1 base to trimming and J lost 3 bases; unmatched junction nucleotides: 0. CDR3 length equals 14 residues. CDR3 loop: CASSLLAGGYEQYF. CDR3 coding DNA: TGCGCCAGCAGCTTGCTAGCGGGAGGCTACGAGCAGTACTTC.

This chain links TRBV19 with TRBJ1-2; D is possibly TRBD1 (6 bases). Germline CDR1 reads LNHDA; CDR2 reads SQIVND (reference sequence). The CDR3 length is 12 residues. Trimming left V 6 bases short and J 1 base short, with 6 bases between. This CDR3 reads CASRDSNYGYTF. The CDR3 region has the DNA TGTGCCAGTAGGGACAGTAACTATGGCTACACCTTC.

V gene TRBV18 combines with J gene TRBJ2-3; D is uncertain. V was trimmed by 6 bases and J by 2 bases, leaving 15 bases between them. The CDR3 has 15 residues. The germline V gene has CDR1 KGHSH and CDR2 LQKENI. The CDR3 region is CASSFQSRDTDTQYF. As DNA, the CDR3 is TGTGCCAGCTCCTTCCAAAGCCGAGACACAGATACGCAGTATTTT.

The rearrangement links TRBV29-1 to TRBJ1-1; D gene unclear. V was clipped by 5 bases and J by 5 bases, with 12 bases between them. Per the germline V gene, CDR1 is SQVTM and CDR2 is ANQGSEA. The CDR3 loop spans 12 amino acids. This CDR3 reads CSVRGGETEAFF. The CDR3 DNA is TGCAGCGTTCGGGGAGGCGAAACTGAAGCTTTCTTT.

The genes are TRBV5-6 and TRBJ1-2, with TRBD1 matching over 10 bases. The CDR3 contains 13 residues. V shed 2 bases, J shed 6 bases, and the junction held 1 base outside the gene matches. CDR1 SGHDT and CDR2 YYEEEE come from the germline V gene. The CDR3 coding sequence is TGTGCCAGCAGCTTCGGACAGGGGGATGGCTACACCTTC. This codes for CASSFGQGDGYTF.

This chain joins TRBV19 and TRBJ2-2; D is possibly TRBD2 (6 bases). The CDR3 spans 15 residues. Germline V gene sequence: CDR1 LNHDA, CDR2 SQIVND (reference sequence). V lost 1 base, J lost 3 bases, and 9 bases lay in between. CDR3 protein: CASSIVGGYTGELFF. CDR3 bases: TGTGCCAGTAGTATAGTCGGGGGATACACCGGGGAGCTGTTTTTT.

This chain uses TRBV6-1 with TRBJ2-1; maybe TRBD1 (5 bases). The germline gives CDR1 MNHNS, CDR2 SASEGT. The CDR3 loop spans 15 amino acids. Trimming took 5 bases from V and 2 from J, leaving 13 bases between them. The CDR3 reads CASSSLAGPYNEQFF. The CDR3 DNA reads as TGTGCCAGCAGTTCACTGGCAGGGCCCTACAATGAGCAGTTCTTC.